The 20 T cell receptor beta chains below come from one sample, sequenced in a study of T and B cells in COVID-19 patients. TRB rearrangements were amplified by multiplex PCR with BIOMED2 TRB-A/B primers. TCRdb independently ran MiXCR on the multiplex PCR reads; one entry per CDR3 protein. The sample lists 4,000 to 6,000 distinct CDR3 sequences, about 20% seen once, with 9% to 13% in the top ten. Blood genomic DNA input for TRB amplification was about 250-500 ng. The sequencing input was blood. These receptors came from a human donor with active COVID-19.

The V call is TRBV2, the J call TRBJ2-6; 8 bases are shared with TRBD2. The trim removed 7 bases at V and 2 bases at J, leaving 10 bases unmatched. The CDR3 totals 17 residues. Looked up from germline, CDR1 is SNHLY and CDR2 is FYNNEI. The CDR3 loop reads CASKVVAGMTGANVLTF. The CDR3, as DNA: TGTGCCAGCAAAGTAGTAGCGGGAATGACTGGGGCCAACGTCCTGACTTTC.

The rearrangement links TRBV19 to TRBJ1-2; 9 nucleotides align to TRBD1. Germline V CDR1 and CDR2: LNHDA, SQIVND (reference sequence). V dropped 5 bases and J dropped 1; count of bases not matched to a gene: 8. CDR3 length: 16 residues. The CDR3 sequence: CASSARTGASNYGYTF. DNA of the CDR3: TGTGCCAGTAGTGCACGGACAGGGGCCAGTAACTATGGCTACACCTTC.

V usage is TRBV20-1 and J usage is TRBJ2-5; D is unresolved. Deletions cut 5 bases from V and 5 bases from J, with 15 bases between. CDR3 length: 13 amino acids. From germline, CDR1 is DFQATT and CDR2 SNEGSKA (reference sequence). The CDR3 is CSAVRTTRETQYF. CDR3 nucleotide sequence: TGCAGTGCTGTCCGCACCACCCGGGAGACCCAGTACTTC.

The chain joins TRBV29-1 to TRBJ2-3; 11 nucleotides match TRBD1. CDR1 is SQVTM and CDR2 is ANQGSEA in the germline V gene. This CDR3 comprises 14 residues. The ends lost 7 bases at V and 4 bases at J; junction bases unmatched: 7. The CDR3 loop reads CSAPGQGGSDTQYF. The CDR3 DNA is TGCAGCGCCCCGGGACAGGGGGGGTCAGATACGCAGTATTTT.

This clonotype counts as medium-sized. The chain employs TRBV30 and TRBJ2-5, with 13 bases matching TRBD2. CDR3 length: 16 residues. The junction had 2 bases not matched to a gene; V was cut back by 1 base and J by 0 bases. Germline V gene sequence: CDR1 GTSNPN, CDR2 SVGIG (reference sequence). CDR3 in amino acids: CAWSGLAGGNQETQYF. The CDR3 DNA follows: TGTGCCTGGAGTGGACTAGCGGGAGGCAACCAAGAGACCCAGTACTTC.

This clonotype is classed as medium-sized. The chain is built from TRBV6-2 or TRBV6-3 and TRBJ2-7; D tentatively fits TRBD1 or TRBD2 (5 bases each). Trimming removed 4 bases at V and 6 bases at J, with 16 bases between. CDR3 length: 14 residues. Germline lookup yields CDR1 MNHEY and CDR2 SVGEGT. The chain's CDR3 is CASSWGRRRGEQYF. The CDR3 DNA is TGTGCCAGCAGTTGGGGACGCCGTAGGGGCGAGCAGTACTTC.

Note on this clonotype: A read error may be the cause here, since a much bigger clone is one base away. This chain uses TRBV5-5 with TRBJ2-5, with D maybe TRBD1 (7 bases). The germline V gene has CDR1 SGHKS and CDR2 YYEKEE (reference sequence). This CDR3 is built from 13 residues. The CDR3 sequence: CARSLTGRETQYF. CDR3 DNA: TGTGCCAGAAGCTTGACAGGGAGGGAGACCCAGTACTTC.

For the CDR3, the DNA is TGTGCCAGCAGCTTGGGTTCCGGATACCCCTACGAGCAGTACTTC. It codes for CASSLGSGYPYEQYF. The rearrangement joins TRBV7-3 to TRBJ2-7; D is unclear. Trimming cost V 3 bases and J 2 bases, with 14 bases left between them. Germline V lookup: CDR1 SGHTA, CDR2 FQGTGA. This CDR3 is 15 amino acids long.

This clonotype was detected only once. The chain joins TRBV29-1 to TRBJ2-4; 10 bases match TRBD1. V lost 7 bases and J lost 6; bases outside the gene matches: 9. Looked up from germline, CDR1 is SQVTM and CDR2 is ANQGSEA. The CDR3 is 14 residues long. CDR3 protein: CSAPRQGAGNIQYF. In DNA form, the CDR3 reads TGCAGCGCACCTCGACAGGGGGCTGGAAACATTCAGTACTTC.

This clonotype is labeled as medium-sized. The J gene is TRBJ2-1, the V gene TRBV12-3 or TRBV12-4; no firm D call. V was cut by 5 bases and J by 9 bases, with 8 bases left in between. CDR3 length: 11 residues. The CDR3 DNA sequence: TGTGCCAGCAGTCAGCTCCGTGAGCAGTTCTTC. The encoded protein is CASSQLREQFF.

CDR3 region: CASSLLREGPRTGELFF. DNA of the CDR3: TGCGCCAGCAGCTTACTCCGGGAGGGGCCTAGGACCGGGGAGCTGTTTTTT. This chain joins TRBV5-1 and TRBJ2-2; TRBD2 matches 8 bases. This CDR3 spans 17 amino acids. J lost 5 bases, V lost 2 bases, and 11 bases had no gene match. Germline assignment: CDR1 SGHRS and CDR2 YFSETQ.

A word on this clonotype: This may stem from a read error, because a much larger clone lies one nucleotide away. The chain carries TRBV5-3 and TRBJ2-1; D gene uncertain. TRBV5-3 carries the ORF label, with uncertain function. This CDR3 is 15 amino acids long. CDR3 region: CARSFLCLHGDERFF. The CDR3 nucleotides read TGTGCCAGAAGCTTTCTATGCCTCCACGGCGATGAGCGGTTCTTC.

The rearrangement uses TRBV25-1 and TRBJ1-4; 7 bases are a match to TRBD1. The CDR3 sequence is 12 residues long. Germline CDR1 and CDR2: MGHDK and SYGVNS. The junction had 6 bases not matched to a gene; V was cut back by 6 bases and J by 11 bases. CDR3 sequence (DNA): TGTGCCAGCAGATCCCCGGGACAGAAACTGTTTTTT. This sequence encodes CASRSPGQKLFF.

This chain joins TRBV28 and TRBJ2-2; 10 bases fit TRBD2. After removal of 5 bases from V and 6 bases from J, the junction contained 9 bases not matched to a gene. The CDR3 spans 16 residues. Looked up from germline, CDR1 is MDHEN and CDR2 is SYDVKM. DNA for the CDR3: TGTGCCAGCAGTGCCCTAGCGGGAGTTTGGTCCGGGGAGCTGTTTTTT. Translated: CASSALAGVWSGELFF. The whole variable domain, filled in from reference TRBV28 and TRBJ2-2, reads DVKVTQSSRYLVKRTGEKVFLECVQDMDHENMFWYRQDPGLGLRLIYFSYDVKMKEKGDIPEGYSVSREKKERFSLILESASTNQTSMYLCASSALAGVWSGELFFGEGSRLTVL.

A single count supports this clonotype. The V and J genes are TRBV7-9 and TRBJ1-6, with D possibly being TRBD1 (5 bases). V shed 2 bases and J shed 5 bases, with 7 bases lying between them. This CDR3 region has 14 residues. The germline V gene has CDR1 SEHNR and CDR2 FQNEAQ (reference sequence). As DNA, the CDR3 is TGTGCCAGCAGCTTATTGGGGGATAATTCACCCCTCCACTTT. Amino acids: CASSLLGDNSPLHF.

The CDR3 DNA reads TGCGCCAGCAGCCCTTTATTCTATGGCTACACCTTC. This sequence encodes CASSPLFYGYTF. This sequence joins TRBV4-3 and TRBJ1-2; D unresolved. The CDR3 extends over 12 amino acids. Germline V gene sequence: CDR1 LGHNA, CDR2 YSLEER. Deletions cut 4 bases from V and 4 bases from J, with 7 bases between.

This clonotype is medium-sized (0.01 to 0.1%) in the sample. This rearrangement joins TRBV7-9 to TRBJ2-1, with 8 bases matching TRBD1. Germline V gene lookup returns CDR1 SEHNR and CDR2 FQNEAQ (reference sequence). With V trimmed by 2 bases and J by 9 bases, 9 bases remained unmatched. The CDR3 contains 15 residues. Here the CDR3 DNA reads TGTGCCAGCAGCTTAAGAGGACAGGGTCAGCGTGAGCAGTTCTTC. Translated, it gives CASSLRGQGQREQFF.

By its share, this clonotype is medium-sized. The chain has TRBV12-3 or TRBV12-4 and TRBJ2-7; TRBD2 aligns across 11 bases. This CDR3 spans 17 amino acids. V dropped 5 bases and J dropped 4; count of bases not matched to a gene: 13. The CDR3 reads CASSRPEDTSGSYEQYF. The CDR3 DNA sequence: TGTGCCAGCAGTCGTCCCGAAGACACTAGCGGGAGTTACGAGCAGTACTTC.

In its sample, this clonotype ranks as large. This chain links TRBV29-1 with TRBJ2-7, with TRBD1 matching 9 bases. In germline, CDR1 is SQVTM, CDR2 ANQGSEA. The CDR3 is 12 residues long. V gave up 7 bases and J gave up 6 bases; unmatched junction bases: 7. The CDR3 bases are TGCAGCGGGGGACAGGGTATGGGCGAGCAGTACTTC. Translated: CSGGQGMGEQYF.

This clonotype is judged medium-sized. V gene TRBV6-6 combines with J gene TRBJ2-1, with unresolved D. V lost 4 bases, J lost 7 bases, and 17 bases lay in between. Looked up from germline, CDR1 is MNHNY and CDR2 is SVGAGI (reference sequence). This CDR3 has 15 residues. The CDR3 region has the DNA TGTGCCAGCAGTTTGAGAGACCCTAAGGTGAATGAGCAGTTCTTC. It yields the protein CASSLRDPKVNEQFF.